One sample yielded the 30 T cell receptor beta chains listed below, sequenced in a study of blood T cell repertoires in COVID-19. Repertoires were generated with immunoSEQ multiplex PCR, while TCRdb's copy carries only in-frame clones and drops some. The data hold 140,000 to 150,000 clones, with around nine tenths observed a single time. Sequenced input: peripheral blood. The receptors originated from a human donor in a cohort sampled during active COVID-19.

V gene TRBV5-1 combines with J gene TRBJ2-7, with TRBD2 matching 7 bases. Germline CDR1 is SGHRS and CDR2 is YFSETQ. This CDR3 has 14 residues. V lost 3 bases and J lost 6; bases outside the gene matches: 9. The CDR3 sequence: CASSYGSLAGEQYF. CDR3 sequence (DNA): TGCGCCAGCAGCTACGGGTCGTTAGCGGGCGAGCAGTACTTC.

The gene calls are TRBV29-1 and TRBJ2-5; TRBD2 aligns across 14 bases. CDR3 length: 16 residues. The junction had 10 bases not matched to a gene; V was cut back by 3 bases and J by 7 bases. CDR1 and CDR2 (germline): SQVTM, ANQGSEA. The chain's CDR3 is CSVDLTTSGRVGTQYF. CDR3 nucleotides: TGCAGCGTTGACCTAACGACTAGCGGGAGGGTTGGGACCCAGTACTTC.

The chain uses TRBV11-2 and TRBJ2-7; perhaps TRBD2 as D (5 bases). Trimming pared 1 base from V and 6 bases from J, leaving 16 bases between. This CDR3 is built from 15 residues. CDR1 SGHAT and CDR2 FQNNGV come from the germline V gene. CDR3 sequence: CASSLASYPTTEQYF. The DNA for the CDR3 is TGTGCCAGCAGCTTAGCTAGCTACCCCACAACCGAGCAGTACTTC. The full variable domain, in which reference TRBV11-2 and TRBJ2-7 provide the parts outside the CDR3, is EAGVAQSPRYKIIEKRQSVAFWCNPISGHATLYWYQQILGQGPKLLIQFQNNGVVDDSQLPKDRFSAERLKGVDSTLKIQPAKLEDSAVYLCASSLASYPTTEQYFGPGTRLTVT.

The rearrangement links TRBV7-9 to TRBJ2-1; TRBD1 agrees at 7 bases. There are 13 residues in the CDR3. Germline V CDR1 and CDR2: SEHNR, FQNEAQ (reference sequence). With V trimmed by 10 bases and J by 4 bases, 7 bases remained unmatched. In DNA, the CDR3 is TGTGCCATCGGGACAGAAACTTACAATGAGCAGTTCTTC. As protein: CAIGTETYNEQFF.

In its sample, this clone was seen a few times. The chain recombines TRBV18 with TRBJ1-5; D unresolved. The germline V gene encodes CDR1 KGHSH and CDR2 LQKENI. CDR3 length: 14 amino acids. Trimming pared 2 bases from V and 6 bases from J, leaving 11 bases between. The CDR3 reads CASSPGEGSQPQHF. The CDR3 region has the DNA TGTGCCAGCTCACCAGGGGAGGGAAGTCAGCCCCAGCATTTT.

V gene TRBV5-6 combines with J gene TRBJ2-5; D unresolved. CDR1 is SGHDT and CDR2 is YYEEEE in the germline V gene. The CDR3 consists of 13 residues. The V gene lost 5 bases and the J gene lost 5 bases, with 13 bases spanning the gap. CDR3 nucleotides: TGTGCCAGCAGACCTGTAGCCCACGAGACCCAGTACTTC. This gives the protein CASRPVAHETQYF.

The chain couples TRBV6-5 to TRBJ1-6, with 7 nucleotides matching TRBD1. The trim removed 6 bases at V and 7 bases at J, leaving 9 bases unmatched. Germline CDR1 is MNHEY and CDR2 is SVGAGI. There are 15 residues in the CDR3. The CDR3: CASRSVVDRNSPLHF. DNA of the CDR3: TGTGCCAGCAGGTCCGTAGTGGACAGGAATTCACCCCTCCACTTT.

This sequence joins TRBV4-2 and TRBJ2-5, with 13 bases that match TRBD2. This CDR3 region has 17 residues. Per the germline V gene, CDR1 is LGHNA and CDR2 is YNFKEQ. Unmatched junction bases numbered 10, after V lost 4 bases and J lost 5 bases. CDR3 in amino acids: CASSRSTSGGNRETQYF. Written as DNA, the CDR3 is TGTGCCAGCAGCCGTTCGACTAGCGGGGGGAATAGGGAGACCCAGTACTTC.

CDR3 bases: TGTGCCAGCAGCTGGACTTACACAGATACGCAGTATTTT. This encodes CASSWTYTDTQYF. The genes are TRBV7-6 and TRBJ2-3, with D perhaps TRBD2 (5 bases). In germline, CDR1 is SGHVS, CDR2 FNYEAQ. V lost 4 bases and J lost 2, with 7 bases in between. This CDR3 is built from 13 residues.

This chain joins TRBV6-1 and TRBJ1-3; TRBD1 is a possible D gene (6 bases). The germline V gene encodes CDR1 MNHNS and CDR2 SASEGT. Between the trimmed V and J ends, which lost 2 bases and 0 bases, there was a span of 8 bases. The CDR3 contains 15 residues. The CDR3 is CASSEQGTSGNTIYF. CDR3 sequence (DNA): TGTGCCAGCAGTGAACAGGGGACCTCTGGAAACACCATATATTTT.

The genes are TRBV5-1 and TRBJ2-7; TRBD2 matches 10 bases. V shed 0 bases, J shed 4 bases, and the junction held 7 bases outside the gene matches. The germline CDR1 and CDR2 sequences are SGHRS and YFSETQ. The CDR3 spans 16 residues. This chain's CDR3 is CASSLGPSGGDYEQYF. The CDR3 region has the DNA TGCGCCAGCAGCTTGGGTCCTAGCGGGGGAGATTACGAGCAGTACTTC. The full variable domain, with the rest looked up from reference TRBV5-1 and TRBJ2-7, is KAGVTQTPRYLIKTRGQQVTLSCSPISGHRSVSWYQQTPGQGLQFLFEYFSETQRNKGNFPGRFSGRQFSNSRSEMNVSTLELGDSALYLCASSLGPSGGDYEQYFGPGTRLTVT.

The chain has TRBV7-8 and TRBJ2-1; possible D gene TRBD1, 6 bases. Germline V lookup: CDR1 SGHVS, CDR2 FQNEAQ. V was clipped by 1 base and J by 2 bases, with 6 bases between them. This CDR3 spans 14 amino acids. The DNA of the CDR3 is TGTGCCAGCAGCTTAGAGGGGGCCTACAATGAGCAGTTCTTC. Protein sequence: CASSLEGAYNEQFF. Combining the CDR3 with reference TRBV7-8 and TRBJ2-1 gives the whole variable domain GAGVSQSPRYKVAKRGQDVALRCDPISGHVSLFWYQQALGQGPEFLTYFQNEAQLDKSGLPSDRFFAERPEGSVSTLKIQRTQQEDSAVYLCASSLEGAYNEQFFGPGTRLTVL.

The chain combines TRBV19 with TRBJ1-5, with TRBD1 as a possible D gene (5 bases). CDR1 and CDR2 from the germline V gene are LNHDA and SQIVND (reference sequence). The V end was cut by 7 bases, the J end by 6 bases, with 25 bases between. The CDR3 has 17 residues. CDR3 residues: CASTYQPGRGWGQPQHF. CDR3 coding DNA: TGTGCCAGTACCTATCAACCGGGGAGGGGCTGGGGTCAGCCCCAGCATTTT.

DNA of the CDR3: TGCAGCGTTGAAGGCGGGACCCAAGAGACCCAGTACTTC. It encodes CSVEGGTQETQYF. The rearrangement joins TRBV29-1 to TRBJ2-5; D is possibly TRBD2 (6 bases). Germline V gives CDR1 SQVTM, CDR2 ANQGSEA. The ends were cut back, 1 base at V and 1 base at J, with 7 bases in the middle. The length of the CDR3 is 13 residues.

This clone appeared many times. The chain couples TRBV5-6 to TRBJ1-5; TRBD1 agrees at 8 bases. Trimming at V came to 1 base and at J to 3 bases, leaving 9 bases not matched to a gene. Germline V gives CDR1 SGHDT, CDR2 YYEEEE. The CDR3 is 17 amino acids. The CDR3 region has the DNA TGTGCCAGCAGCTTGTATGGCAGGGGGCTTACCAATCAGCCCCAGCATTTT. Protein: CASSLYGRGLTNQPQHF.

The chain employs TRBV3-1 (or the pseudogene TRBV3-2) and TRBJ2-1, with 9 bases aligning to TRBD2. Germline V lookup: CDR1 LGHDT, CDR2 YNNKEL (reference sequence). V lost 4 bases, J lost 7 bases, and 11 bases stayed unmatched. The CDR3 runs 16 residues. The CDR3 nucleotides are TGTGCCAGCAGCCGCAGGGCGGGAGGGGTTGTGAATGAGCAGTTCTTC. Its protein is CASSRRAGGVVNEQFF.

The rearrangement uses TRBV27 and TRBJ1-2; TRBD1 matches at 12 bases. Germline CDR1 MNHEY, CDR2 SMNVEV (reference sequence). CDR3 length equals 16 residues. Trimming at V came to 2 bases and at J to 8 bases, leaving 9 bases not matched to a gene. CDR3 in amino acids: CASSLRAGQGAMGYTF. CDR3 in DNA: TGTGCCAGCAGTTTACGGGCGGGACAGGGGGCTATGGGCTACACCTTC.

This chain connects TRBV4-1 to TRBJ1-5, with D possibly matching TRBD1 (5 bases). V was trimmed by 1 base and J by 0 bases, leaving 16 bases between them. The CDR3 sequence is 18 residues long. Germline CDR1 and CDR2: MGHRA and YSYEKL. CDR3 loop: CASSQVLGGTYSNQPQHF. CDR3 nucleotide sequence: TGCGCCAGCAGCCAAGTGTTGGGGGGGACCTATAGCAATCAGCCCCAGCATTTT.

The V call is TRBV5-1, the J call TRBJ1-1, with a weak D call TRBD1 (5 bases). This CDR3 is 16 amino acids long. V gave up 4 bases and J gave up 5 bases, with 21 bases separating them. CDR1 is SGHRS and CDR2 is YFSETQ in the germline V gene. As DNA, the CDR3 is TGCGCCAGCAGCCACCCTCCGGGAGGGGAGGGAACTGAAGCTTTCTTT. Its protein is CASSHPPGGEGTEAFF. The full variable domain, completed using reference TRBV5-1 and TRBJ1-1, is KAGVTQTPRYLIKTRGQQVTLSCSPISGHRSVSWYQQTPGQGLQFLFEYFSETQRNKGNFPGRFSGRQFSNSRSEMNVSTLELGDSALYLCASSHPPGGEGTEAFFGQGTRLTVV.

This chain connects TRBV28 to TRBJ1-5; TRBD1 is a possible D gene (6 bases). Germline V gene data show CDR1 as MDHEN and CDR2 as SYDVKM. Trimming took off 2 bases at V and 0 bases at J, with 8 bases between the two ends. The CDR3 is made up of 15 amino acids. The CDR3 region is CASSLGQISNQPQHF. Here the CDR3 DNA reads TGTGCCAGCAGTTTAGGACAGATTAGCAATCAGCCCCAGCATTTT.

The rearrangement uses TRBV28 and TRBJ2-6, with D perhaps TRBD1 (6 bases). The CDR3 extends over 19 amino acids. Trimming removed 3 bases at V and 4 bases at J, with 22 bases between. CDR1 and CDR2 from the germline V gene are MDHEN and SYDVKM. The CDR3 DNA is TGTGCCAGCAGTTTTTCCCTGGGGACATCGCTCGAGGGGGCCAACGTCCTGACTTTC. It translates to CASSFSLGTSLEGANVLTF.

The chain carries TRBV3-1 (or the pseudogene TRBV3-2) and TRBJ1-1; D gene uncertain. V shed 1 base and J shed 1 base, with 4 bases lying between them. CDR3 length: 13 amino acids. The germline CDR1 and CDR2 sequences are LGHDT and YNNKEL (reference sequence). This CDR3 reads CASSQAGNTEAFF. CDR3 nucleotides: TGTGCCAGCAGCCAAGCCGGGAACACTGAAGCTTTCTTT.

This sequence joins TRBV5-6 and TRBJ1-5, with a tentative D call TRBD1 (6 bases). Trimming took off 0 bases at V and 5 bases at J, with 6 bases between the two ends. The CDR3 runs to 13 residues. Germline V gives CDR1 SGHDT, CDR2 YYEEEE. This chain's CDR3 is CASSLDRDQPQHF. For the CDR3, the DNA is TGTGCCAGCAGCTTGGACAGGGATCAGCCCCAGCATTTT. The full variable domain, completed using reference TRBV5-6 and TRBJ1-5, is DAGVTQSPTHLIKTRGQQVTLRCSPKSGHDTVSWYQQALGQGPQFIFQYYEEEERQRGNFPDRFSGHQFPNYSSELNVNALLLGDSALYLCASSLDRDQPQHFGDGTRLSIL.

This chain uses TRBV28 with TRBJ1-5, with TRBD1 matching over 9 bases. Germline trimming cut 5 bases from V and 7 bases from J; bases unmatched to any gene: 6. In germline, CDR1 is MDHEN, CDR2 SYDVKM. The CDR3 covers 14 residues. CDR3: CASSVTGGGQPQHF. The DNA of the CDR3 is TGTGCCAGCAGTGTGACAGGGGGAGGGCAGCCCCAGCATTTT.

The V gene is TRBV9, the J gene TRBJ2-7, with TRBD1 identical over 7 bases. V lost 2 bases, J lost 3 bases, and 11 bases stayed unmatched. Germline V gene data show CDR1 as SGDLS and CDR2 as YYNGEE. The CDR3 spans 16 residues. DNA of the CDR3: TGTGCCAGCAGCGTCGGACGGGACAGCCTACTCTACGAGCAGTACTTC. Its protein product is CASSVGRDSLLYEQYF.

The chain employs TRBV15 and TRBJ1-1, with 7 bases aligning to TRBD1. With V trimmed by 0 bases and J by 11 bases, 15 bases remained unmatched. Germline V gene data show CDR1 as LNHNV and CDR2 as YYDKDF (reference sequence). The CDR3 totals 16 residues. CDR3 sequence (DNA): TGTGCCACCAGCAGAGATCTGGTCAGGGGGGATGTATCGGCTTTCTTT. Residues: CATSRDLVRGDVSAFF.

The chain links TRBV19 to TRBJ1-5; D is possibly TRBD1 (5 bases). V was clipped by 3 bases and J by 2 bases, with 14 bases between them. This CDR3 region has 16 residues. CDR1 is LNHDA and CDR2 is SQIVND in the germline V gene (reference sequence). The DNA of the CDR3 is TGTGCCAGTAGTATTTTTTTGGGGCCAGGCAATCAGCCCCAGCATTTT. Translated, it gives CASSIFLGPGNQPQHF.

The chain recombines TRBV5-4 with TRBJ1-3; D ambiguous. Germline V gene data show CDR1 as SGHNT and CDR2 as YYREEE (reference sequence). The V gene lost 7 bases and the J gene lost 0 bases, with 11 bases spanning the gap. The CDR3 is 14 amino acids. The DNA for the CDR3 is TGTGCCAGCGGTAGACAAGACTCTGGAAACACCATATATTTT. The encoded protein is CASGRQDSGNTIYF.

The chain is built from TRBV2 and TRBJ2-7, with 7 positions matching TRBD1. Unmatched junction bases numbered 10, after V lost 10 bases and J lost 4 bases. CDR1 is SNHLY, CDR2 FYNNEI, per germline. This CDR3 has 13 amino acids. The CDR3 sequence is CATNRGLRYEQYF. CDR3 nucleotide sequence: TGTGCCACTAACAGGGGTTTGAGATACGAGCAGTACTTC.

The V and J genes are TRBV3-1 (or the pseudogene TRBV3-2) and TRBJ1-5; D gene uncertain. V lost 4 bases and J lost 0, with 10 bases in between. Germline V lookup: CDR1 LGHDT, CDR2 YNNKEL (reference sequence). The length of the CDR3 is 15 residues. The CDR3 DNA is TGTGCCAGCAGCCGAGGGTATGGTAGCAATCAGCCCCAGCATTTT. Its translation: CASSRGYGSNQPQHF.